The 8 T cell receptor beta chains given below trace back to one sample, sequenced in a study of blood T cell repertoires in COVID-19. Repertoires were generated with immunoSEQ multiplex PCR, while TCRdb's copy carries only in-frame clones and drops some. The table includes about 400,000 clones, approximately 87% detected once. Sequencing was carried out using PBMCs or T cells enriched from blood (not recorded which). These receptors all come from a young woman with acute COVID-19.

A few counts support this clone. V and J are TRBV12-3 or TRBV12-4 and TRBJ2-7; D possibly corresponds to TRBD1 (6 bases). CDR3 size: 13 residues. V was cut by 7 bases and J by 3 bases, with 13 bases left in between. CDR3 nucleotide sequence: TGTGCCAGCACCCCCCGGGACATCTACGAGCAGTACTTC. Its translation is CASTPRDIYEQYF.

This chain links TRBV4-1 with TRBJ1-1, with 8 bases aligning to TRBD1. Looked up from germline, CDR1 is MGHRA and CDR2 is YSYEKL. The junction had 13 bases not matched to a gene; V was cut back by 4 bases and J by 6 bases. The length of the CDR3 is 16 residues. The CDR3 nucleotides are TGCGCCAGCAGCCCAAAAATGGACAGGGCTTTACCTGAAGCTTTCTTT. Translated, it gives CASSPKMDRALPEAFF.

The chain carries TRBV6-6 and TRBJ2-7; D not resolved. Germline loops: CDR1 MNHNY, CDR2 SVGAGI (reference sequence). This CDR3 contains 15 residues. V was pared by 0 bases and J by 3 bases, with 12 bases between. The CDR3 reads CASSYSGLVNYEQYF. Written as DNA, the CDR3 is TGTGCCAGCAGTTACTCCGGGTTGGTGAACTACGAGCAGTACTTC.

V is TRBV30 and J is TRBJ1-2; TRBD1 matches at 10 bases. This CDR3 region has 16 residues. V was clipped by 2 bases and J by 4 bases; unmatched bases: 10. Per the germline V gene, CDR1 is GTSNPN and CDR2 is SVGIG (reference sequence). CDR3 coding DNA: TGTGCCTGGAGTCCTTATCCCGACAGGGGGCCCTATGGCTACACCTTC. Protein product: CAWSPYPDRGPYGYTF.

The chain links TRBV24-1 to TRBJ2-2; D gene unclear. CDR1 is KGHDR, CDR2 SFDVKD, per germline. The V end was cut by 7 bases, the J end by 1 base, with 9 bases between. The CDR3 is 14 residues long. CDR3 amino acids: CATSTSVNTGELFF. The CDR3 nucleotides read TGTGCCACCAGCACTTCGGTGAACACCGGGGAGCTGTTTTTT.

V is TRBV6-1 and J is TRBJ1-1; D is uncertain. Trimming took 3 bases from V and 5 from J, leaving 10 bases between them. CDR1 and CDR2 from the germline V gene are MNHNS and SASEGT. The CDR3 extends over 13 amino acids. In DNA form, the CDR3 reads TGTGCCAGCAGTGAGAAAGGAGGGACTGAAGCTTTCTTT. Translation: CASSEKGGTEAFF.

This rearrangement joins TRBV5-6 to TRBJ1-3, with 9 nucleotides matching TRBD1. After removal of 4 bases from V and 10 bases from J, the junction contained 9 bases not matched to a gene. CDR1 and CDR2 (germline): SGHDT, YYEEEE. The CDR3 runs 14 residues. CDR3 protein: CASSATGGDRTIYF. The CDR3 DNA reads TGTGCCAGCAGCGCGACAGGGGGGGATCGGACCATATATTTT.

This clone was observed a single time. The chain carries TRBV2 and TRBJ2-3; the match to TRBD2 covers 9 bases. The CDR3 extends over 17 amino acids. Germline CDR1 and CDR2: SNHLY and FYNNEI. J lost 3 bases, V lost 0 bases, and 7 bases had no gene match. CDR3 protein: CASSEALAGGHTDTQYF. In nucleotides, the CDR3 is TGTGCCAGCAGTGAAGCGCTGGCGGGGGGGCATACAGATACGCAGTATTTT. Based on the CDR3 plus reference TRBV2 and TRBJ2-3, the full variable domain is EPEVTQTPSHQVTQMGQEVILRCVPISNHLYFYWYRQILGQKVEFLVSFYNNEISEKSEIFDDQFSVERPDGSNFTLKIRSTKLEDSAMYFCASSEALAGGHTDTQYFGPGTRLTVL.